This T cell receptor (beta chain) was profiled in a study of T cells in Graves' hyperthyroidism and ophthalmopathy. These patients, aged 18 to 65, had recently diagnosed hyperthyroidism lasting under 2 months. Every diagnosis used clinical symptoms, serum thyroxine and TRAb, thyroid ultrasound and orbital computed tomography. Fresh peripheral blood, roughly 10 ml of it, supplied the PBMCs. Amplification targeted TCR beta CDR3 regions from RNA transcripts. HTBI primers were used for first-round RT-PCR of the TCR CDR3. TCRdb used MiXCR to reprocess the multiplex PCR reads, holding one entry per CDR3 protein. The repertoire has around 520,000 distinct CDR3 sequences, around 14% of them found once; the top ten carry 17%. V dropped 0 bases and J dropped 0 bases, with 12 bases sitting between them. Germline values: CDR1 KGHSH, CDR2 LQKENI. The CDR3 has 17 residues. This clonotype has at least ten counts.

The J gene is TRBJ2-1, the V gene TRBV18; D could derive from TRBD1 or TRBD2 (6 bases each). This clonotype was obtained from a woman in her late teens or twenties with Graves' hyperthyroidism. Sequencing input: blood. CDR3 residues: CASSPPSGASSYNEQFF. The CDR3 bases are TGTGCCAGCTCACCACCGTCGGGGGCAAGCTCCTACAATGAGCAGTTCTTC. Together with reference TRBV18 and TRBJ2-1, the CDR3 gives the full variable domain: NAGVMQNPRHLVRRRGQEARLRCSPMKGHSHVYWYRQLPEEGLKFMVYLQKENIIDESGMPKERFSAEFPKEGPSILRIQQVVRGDSAAYFCASSPPSGASSYNEQFFGPGTRLTVL.